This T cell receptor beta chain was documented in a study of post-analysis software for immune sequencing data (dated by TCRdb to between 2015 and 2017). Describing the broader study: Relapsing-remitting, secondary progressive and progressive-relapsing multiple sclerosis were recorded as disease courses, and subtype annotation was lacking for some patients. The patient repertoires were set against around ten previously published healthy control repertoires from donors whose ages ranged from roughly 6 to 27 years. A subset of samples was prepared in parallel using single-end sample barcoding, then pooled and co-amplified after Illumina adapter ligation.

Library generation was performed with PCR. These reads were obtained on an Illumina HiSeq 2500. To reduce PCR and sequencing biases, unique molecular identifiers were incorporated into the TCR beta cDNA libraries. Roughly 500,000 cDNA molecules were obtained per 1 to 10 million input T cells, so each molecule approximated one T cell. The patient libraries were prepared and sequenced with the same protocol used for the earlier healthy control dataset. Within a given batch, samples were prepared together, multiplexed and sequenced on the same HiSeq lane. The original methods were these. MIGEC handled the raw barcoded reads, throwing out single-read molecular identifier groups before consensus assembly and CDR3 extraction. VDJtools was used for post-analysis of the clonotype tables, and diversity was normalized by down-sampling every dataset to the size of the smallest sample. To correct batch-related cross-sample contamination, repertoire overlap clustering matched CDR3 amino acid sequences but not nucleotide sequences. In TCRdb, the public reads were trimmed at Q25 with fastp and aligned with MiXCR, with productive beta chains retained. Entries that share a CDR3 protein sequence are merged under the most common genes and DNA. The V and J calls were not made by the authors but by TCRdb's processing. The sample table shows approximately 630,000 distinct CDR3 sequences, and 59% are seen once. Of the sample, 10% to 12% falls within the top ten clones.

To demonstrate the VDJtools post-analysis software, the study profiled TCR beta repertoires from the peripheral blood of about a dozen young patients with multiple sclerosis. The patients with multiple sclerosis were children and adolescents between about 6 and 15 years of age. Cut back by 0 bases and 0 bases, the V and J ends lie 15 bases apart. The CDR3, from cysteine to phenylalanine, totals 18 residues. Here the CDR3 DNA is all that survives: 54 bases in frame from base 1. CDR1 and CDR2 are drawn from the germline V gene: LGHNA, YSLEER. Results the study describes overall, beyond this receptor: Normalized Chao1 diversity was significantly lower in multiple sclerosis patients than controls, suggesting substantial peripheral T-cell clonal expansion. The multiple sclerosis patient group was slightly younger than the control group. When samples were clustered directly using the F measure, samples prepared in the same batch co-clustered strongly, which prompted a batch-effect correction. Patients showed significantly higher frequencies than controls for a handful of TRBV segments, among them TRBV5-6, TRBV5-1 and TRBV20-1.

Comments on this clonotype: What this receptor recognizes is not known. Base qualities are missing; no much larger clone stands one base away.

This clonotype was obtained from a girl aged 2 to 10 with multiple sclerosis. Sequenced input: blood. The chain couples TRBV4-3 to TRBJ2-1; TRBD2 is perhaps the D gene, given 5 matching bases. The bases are TGCGCCAGCAGCCAAGATGGTTGGAGGTCGAGCTCCTACAATGAGCAGTTCTTC. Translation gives CASSQDGWRSSSYNEQFF.